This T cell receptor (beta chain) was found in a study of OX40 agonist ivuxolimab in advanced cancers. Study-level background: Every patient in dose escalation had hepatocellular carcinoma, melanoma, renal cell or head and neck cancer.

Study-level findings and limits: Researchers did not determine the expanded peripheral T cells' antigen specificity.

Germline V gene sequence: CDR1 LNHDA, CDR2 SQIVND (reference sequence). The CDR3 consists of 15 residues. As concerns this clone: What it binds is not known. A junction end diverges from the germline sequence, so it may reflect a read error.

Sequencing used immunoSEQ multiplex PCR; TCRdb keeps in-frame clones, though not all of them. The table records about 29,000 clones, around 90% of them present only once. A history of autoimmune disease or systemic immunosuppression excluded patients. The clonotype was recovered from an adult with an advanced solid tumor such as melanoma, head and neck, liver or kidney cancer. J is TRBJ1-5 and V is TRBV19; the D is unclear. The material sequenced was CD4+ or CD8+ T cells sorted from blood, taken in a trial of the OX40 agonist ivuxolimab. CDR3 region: CTSSLTGHPKQPQHF. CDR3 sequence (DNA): TGTACCAGTAGTCTAACGGGCCACCCCAAACAGCCCCAGCATTTT. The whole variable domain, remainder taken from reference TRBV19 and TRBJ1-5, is DGGITQSPKYLFRKEGQNVTLSCEQNLNHDAMYWYRQDPGQGLRLIYYSQIVNDFQKGDIAEGYSVSREKKESFPLTVTSAQKNPTAFYLCTSSLTGHPKQPQHFGDGTRLSIL.